This T cell receptor beta chain was retrieved from a study of blood T cell repertoires in COVID-19. Study in general: Researchers got acute and convalescent COVID-19 samples from the United States, Italy and Spain. Sources were T cells, B-cell-depleted T cells, or PBMCs; the material itself was cDNA or gDNA.

Original data processing: Amplification of reference gene primers provided the estimated nucleated cell counts. The assay was immunoSEQ multiplex PCR, and TCRdb's table has in-frame clones only and misses some. For V, J and clone size, that table is used; D and trimming come from the DNA. Of over 200,000 clones listed, 80% to 90% are singletons. The sequencing input was peripheral blood. This clonotype was sampled from a man between 18 and 35 years old with active or convalescent COVID-19.

CDR3 loop: CASSLLGGGTEAFF. CDR3 nucleotide sequence: TGTGCCAGCAGCTTGCTGGGGGGGGGCACTGAAGCTTTCTTT. The V and J genes are TRBV5-5 and TRBJ1-1, with D perhaps matching TRBD1 (5 bases). The CDR3 runs 14 residues. Germline V lookup: CDR1 SGHKS, CDR2 YYEKEE (reference sequence). V was pared by 1 base and J by 4 bases, with 11 bases between.